The clone carrying this T cell receptor beta chain was recorded a few times. CDR1 and CDR2 (germline): SGHVS, FNYEAQ. The CDR3 contains 17 residues. The ends were cut back, 5 bases at V and 2 bases at J, with 19 bases in the middle. The sample belongs to a study of T cells after yellow fever vaccination. Findings and limits, study-wide: Most clones from primary vaccination resurfaced after the booster (about 95% CD4, approximately 88% CD8).

A single record per CDR3 protein comes from TCRdb applying MiXCR to the 5' RACE reads. The table records about 96,000 distinct CDR3 sequences, 8.9% of them present only once. The sample here was CD8+ T cells not binding an NS4B(214-222) dextramer, sorted from PBMCs, taken less than 16 days after the first yellow fever vaccination. The chain carries TRBV7-6 and TRBJ2-1; tentatively, D is TRBD1 or TRBD2 (6 bases each). The TCR originated in a man younger than 35 who received the YFV17D yellow fever vaccine. This CDR3 is CASSLTDRGRAYNEQFF. CDR3 bases: TGTGCCAGCAGCCTTACTGATCGGGGGCGCGCCTACAATGAGCAGTTCTTC. Filled out from reference TRBV7-6 and TRBJ2-1, the complete variable domain reads GAGVSQSPRYKVTKRGQDVALRCDPISGHVSLYWYRQALGQGPEFLTYFNYEAQQDKSGLPNDRFSAERPEGSISTLTIQRTEQRDSAMYRCASSLTDRGRAYNEQFFGPGTRLTVL.